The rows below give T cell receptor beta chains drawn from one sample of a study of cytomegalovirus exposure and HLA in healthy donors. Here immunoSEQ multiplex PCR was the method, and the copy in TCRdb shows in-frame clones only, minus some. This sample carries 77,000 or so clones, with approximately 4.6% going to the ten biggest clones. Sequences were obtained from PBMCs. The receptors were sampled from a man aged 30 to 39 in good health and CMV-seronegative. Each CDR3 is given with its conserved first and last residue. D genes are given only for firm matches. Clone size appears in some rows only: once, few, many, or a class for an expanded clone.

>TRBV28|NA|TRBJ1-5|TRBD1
CASSRWDRFNQPQHF
TGTGCCAGCAGTAGGTGGGACAGATTCAATCAGCCCCAGCATTTT
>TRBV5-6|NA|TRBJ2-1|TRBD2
CASSLGWRGGLNEQFF
TGTGCCAGCAGCTTGGGTTGGCGGGGGGGCCTCAATGAGCAGTTCTTC
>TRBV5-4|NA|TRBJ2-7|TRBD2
CASSLGAGREANEQYF
TGTGCCAGCAGCTTGGGAGCTGGCCGGGAGGCCAACGAGCAGTACTTC
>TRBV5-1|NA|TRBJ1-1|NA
CASSLAGGGVGTEAFF
TGCGCCAGCAGCTTGGCCGGGGGAGGGGTGGGCACTGAAGCTTTCTTT
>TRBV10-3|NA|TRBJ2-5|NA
CATRDRQETQYF
TGTGCCACGCGGGACAGACAAGAGACCCAGTACTTC
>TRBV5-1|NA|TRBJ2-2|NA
CASTSSVGNTGELFF
TGCGCCAGCACTTCAAGCGTAGGGAACACCGGGGAGCTGTTTTTT
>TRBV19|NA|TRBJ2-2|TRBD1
CASGGQGKKRGGPNTGELFF
TGTGCCAGTGGGGGACAGGGAAAAAAGCGGGGAGGGCCGAACACCGGGGAGCTGTTTTTT
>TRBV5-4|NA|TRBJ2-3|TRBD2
CASSAKTVAGASTDTQYF
TGTGCCAGCAGCGCAAAGACTGTAGCGGGGGCGAGCACAGATACGCAGTATTTT
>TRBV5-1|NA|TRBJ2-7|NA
CASSLLGGGTYEQYF
TGCGCCAGCAGCTTGCTGGGGGGAGGAACCTACGAGCAGTACTTC
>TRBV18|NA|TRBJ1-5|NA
CASSPIPGGQPQHF
TGTGCCAGCTCACCCATTCCGGGAGGTCAGCCCCAGCATTTT
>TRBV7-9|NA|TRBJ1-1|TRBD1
CASSLATGGVTEAFF
TGTGCCAGCAGCTTAGCCACAGGGGGAGTCACTGAAGCTTTCTTT
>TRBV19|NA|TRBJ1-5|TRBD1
CASSIMRQGAFQPQHF
TGTGCCAGTAGTATAATGAGACAGGGGGCATTTCAGCCCCAGCATTTT
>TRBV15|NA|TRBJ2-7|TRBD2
CATSRALAGGEQYF
TGTGCCACCAGCAGAGCACTAGCGGGGGGTGAGCAGTACTTC
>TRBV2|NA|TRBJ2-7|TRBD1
CASSPDRERSYEQYF
TGTGCCAGCAGTCCGGACAGGGAGAGGTCCTACGAGCAGTACTTC
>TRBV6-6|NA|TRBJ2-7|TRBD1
CASSLGQGRLYEQYF
TGTGCCAGCAGTTTAGGACAGGGGCGGCTCTACGAGCAGTACTTC
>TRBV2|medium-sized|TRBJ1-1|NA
CASSVWQGNTEAFF
TGTGCCAGCAGTGTATGGCAGGGGAACACTGAAGCTTTCTTT
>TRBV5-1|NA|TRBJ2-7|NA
CASSLDGREVYEQYF
TGCGCCAGCAGCTTGGACGGCAGGGAGGTCTACGAGCAGTACTTC
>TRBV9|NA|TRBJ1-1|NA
CASSVYTGPTEAFF
TGTGCCAGCAGCGTTTACACAGGGCCAACTGAAGCTTTCTTT
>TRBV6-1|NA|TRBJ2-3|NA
CASSPGWSSTDTQYF
TGTGCCAGCAGTCCGGGGTGGAGCTCCACAGATACGCAGTATTTT
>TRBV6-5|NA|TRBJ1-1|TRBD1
CASRVQRGRNTEAFF
TGTGCCAGCAGGGTCCAGAGGGGGCGCAACACTGAAGCTTTCTTT
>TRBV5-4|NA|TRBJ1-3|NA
CASSLDGLSGNTIYF
TGTGCCAGCAGCTTGGACGGTCTCTCTGGAAACACCATATATTTT
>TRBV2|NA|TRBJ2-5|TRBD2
CASSEIAGGETQYF
TGTGCCAGCAGTGAAATAGCGGGGGGGGAGACCCAGTACTTC
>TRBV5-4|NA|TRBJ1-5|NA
CASSAQGQPQHF
TGTGCCAGCAGCGCCCAGGGTCAGCCCCAGCATTTT
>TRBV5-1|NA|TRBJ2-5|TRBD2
CASRTGLAVEETQYF
TGCGCCAGCAGGACGGGACTAGCGGTGGAAGAGACCCAGTACTTC
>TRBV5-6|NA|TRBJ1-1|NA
CASSLGHSNTEAFF
TGTGCCAGCAGCCTGGGACACTCGAACACTGAAGCTTTCTTT
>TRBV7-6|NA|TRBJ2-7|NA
CASSGRDSAYEQYF
TGTGCCAGCAGCGGTCGGGACTCTGCCTACGAGCAGTACTTC
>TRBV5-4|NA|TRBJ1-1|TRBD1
CASSVVLTGRMNTEAFF
TGTGCCAGCAGCGTGGTTTTGACAGGGAGGATGAACACTGAAGCTTTCTTT
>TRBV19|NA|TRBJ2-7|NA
CASSTGQGPYEQYF
TGTGCCAGTAGTACAGGGCAGGGGCCATACGAGCAGTACTTC
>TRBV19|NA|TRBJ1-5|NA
CASSFGQLHYSNQPQHF
TGTGCCAGTAGTTTTGGACAGCTTCACTATAGCAATCAGCCCCAGCATTTT
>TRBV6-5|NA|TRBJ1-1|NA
CASSFLSRASTEAFF
TGTGCCAGCAGTTTTCTATCGAGGGCCAGCACTGAAGCTTTCTTT
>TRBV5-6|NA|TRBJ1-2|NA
CASSFGRNYGYTF
TGTGCCAGCAGCTTCGGGAGGAACTATGGCTACACCTTC
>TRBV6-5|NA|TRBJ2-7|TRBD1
CASSRDRDLSYEQYF
TGTGCCAGTTCCCGGGACAGGGATCTCTCCTACGAGCAGTACTTC
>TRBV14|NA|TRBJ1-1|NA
CASSQWGQNTEAFF
TGTGCCAGCAGCCAGTGGGGACAGAACACTGAAGCTTTCTTT
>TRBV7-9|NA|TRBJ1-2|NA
CASSLGGTNYGYTF
TGTGCCAGCAGCTTGGGGGGGACAAACTATGGCTACACCTTC
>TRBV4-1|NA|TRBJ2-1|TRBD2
CASSRIVLAGYSRSYNEQFF
TGCGCCAGCAGCCGAATCGTACTAGCGGGGTACTCTCGCTCCTACAATGAGCAGTTCTTC
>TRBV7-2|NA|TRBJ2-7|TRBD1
CASSVRDRGFYEQYF
TGTGCCAGCAGCGTCCGGGACAGAGGTTTCTACGAGCAGTACTTC
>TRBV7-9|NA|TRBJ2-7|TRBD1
CASSLPGQGDYEQYF
TGTGCCAGCAGCCTCCCGGGACAGGGGGACTACGAGCAGTACTTC
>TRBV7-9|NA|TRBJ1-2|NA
CASSLVYGRDYGYTF
TGTGCCAGCAGCTTAGTATATGGGCGAGACTATGGCTACACCTTC
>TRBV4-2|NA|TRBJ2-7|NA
CASSQDTGSSYEQYF
TGTGCCAGCAGCCAAGATACGGGGAGCTCCTACGAGCAGTACTTC
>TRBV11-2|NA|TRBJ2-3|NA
CASSRGFSTDTQYF
TGTGCCAGCAGCCGCGGGTTTTCCACAGATACGCAGTATTTT
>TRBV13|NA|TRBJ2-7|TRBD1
CASEKYRGRIDEQYF
TGTGCCAGCGAGAAATACAGGGGGCGCATCGACGAGCAGTACTTC
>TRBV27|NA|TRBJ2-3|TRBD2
CASSQGLAGARNTQYF
TGTGCCAGCAGTCAGGGACTAGCGGGGGCGCGAAATACGCAGTATTTT
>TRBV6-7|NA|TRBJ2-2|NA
CASSYLRGYGQGTGELFF
TGTGCCAGCAGTTACCTACGGGGGTACGGGCAGGGCACCGGGGAGCTGTTTTTT
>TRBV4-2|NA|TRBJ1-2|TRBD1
CASSQEFRGHHYGYTF
TGTGCCAGCAGCCAAGAGTTCAGGGGGCATCACTATGGCTACACCTTC
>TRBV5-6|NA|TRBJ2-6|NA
CASSGEGQSGANVLTF
TGTGCCAGCAGCGGAGAGGGCCAATCTGGGGCCAACGTCCTGACTTTC
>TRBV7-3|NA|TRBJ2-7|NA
CASSRNLGGDYEQYF
TGTGCCAGCAGCAGGAACTTAGGGGGGGACTACGAGCAGTACTTC
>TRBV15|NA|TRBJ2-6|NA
CATSRAGAGANVLTF
TGTGCCACCAGCAGGGCAGGGGCTGGGGCCAACGTCCTGACTTTC
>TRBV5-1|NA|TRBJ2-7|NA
CASSEGLPKSGHEQYF
TGCGCCAGCAGCGAGGGACTTCCCAAGAGCGGGCACGAGCAGTACTTC
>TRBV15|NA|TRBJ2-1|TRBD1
CATSGPGTGYEQFF
TGTGCCACCAGCGGGCCCGGGACAGGGTATGAGCAGTTCTTC
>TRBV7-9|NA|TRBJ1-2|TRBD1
CASSLGDRELNYGYTF
TGTGCCAGCAGCTTAGGTGACAGGGAGTTAAACTATGGCTACACCTTC
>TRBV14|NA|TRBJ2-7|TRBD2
CASSQAPSGSNEQYF
TGTGCCAGCAGCCAAGCCCCTAGCGGGAGCAACGAGCAGTACTTC
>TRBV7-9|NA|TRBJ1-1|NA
CASSFPITGSTEAFF
TGTGCCAGCAGCTTCCCCATCACAGGGAGCACTGAAGCTTTCTTT